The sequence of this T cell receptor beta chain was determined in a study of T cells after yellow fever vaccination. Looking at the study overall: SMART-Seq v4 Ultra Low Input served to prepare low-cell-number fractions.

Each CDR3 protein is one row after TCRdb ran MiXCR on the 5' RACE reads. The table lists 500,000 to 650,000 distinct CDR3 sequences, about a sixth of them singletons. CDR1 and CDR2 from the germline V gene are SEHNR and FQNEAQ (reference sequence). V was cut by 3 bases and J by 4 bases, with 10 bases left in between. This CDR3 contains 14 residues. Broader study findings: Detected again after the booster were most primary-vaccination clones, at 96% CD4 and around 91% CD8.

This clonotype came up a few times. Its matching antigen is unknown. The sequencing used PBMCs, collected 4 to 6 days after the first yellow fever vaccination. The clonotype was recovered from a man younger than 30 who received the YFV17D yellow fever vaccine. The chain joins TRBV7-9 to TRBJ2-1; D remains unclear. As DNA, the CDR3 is TGTGCCAGCAGCTTTATGGACGATTACAATGAGCAGTTCTTC. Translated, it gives CASSFMDDYNEQFF.